This T cell receptor (beta chain) was sequenced in a study of graft-versus-host responses after intestinal transplantation (dated by TCRdb to the early 2020s). About the full investigation: The transplants that recipients got were multivisceral, liver-intestinal, or isolated intestinal. A peak of at least 4% donor T cells among recipient peripheral blood mononuclear cells was the definition used for donor T cell macrochimerism. A cohort of some 24 intestinal transplant recipients, including one retransplant, was enrolled, and 3 patients lacking pretransplant specimens were excluded. Samples from a few later patients were sequenced in-house on an Illumina MiSeq with MiXCR processing rather than by the commercial service. To identify alloreactive clones, pre-transplant mixed lymphocyte reaction products were sequenced and then compared with unstimulated pre-transplant donor and recipient T cells. After intestinal transplantation, graft-versus-host and host-versus-graft alloreactive T cell clones were followed in the graft, circulation and bone marrow using bulk TCR-beta CDR3 sequencing. Every recipient was given anti-thymocyte globulin induction, followed by around three years of maintenance tacrolimus and steroids. The investigation overall reported the following: In the allografts of patients with donor T cell macrochimerism, GvH to HvG T cell clonal ratios were high. GvH clones turned up in recipient bone marrow, with some appearing earlier in ileal mucosa or blood, a pattern consistent with an intestinal mucosal origin. Conclusions were limited by the relatively low number and heterogeneity of intestinal transplant patients. Early after transplant, peak levels of circulating GvH clones were associated with declines in HvG clones.

A word on this clone: Its antigen has not been determined. Base qualities are not recorded, but no much larger clone differs from it by a single base.

The library was obtained by the immunoSEQ multiplex PCR assay. For most patients, genomic DNA was isolated with the Qiagen DNeasy Blood and Tissue Kit and shipped frozen to Adaptive Biotechnologies for TCR sequencing. For most patients, genomic DNA was subjected to high-throughput TCR-beta CDR3 sequencing by Adaptive Biotechnologies. The original pipeline was this. TCR sequencing data were retrieved from Adaptive's ImmunoSEQ software for around 18 patients, whereas three other patients were processed with MiXCR and VDJtools. CD4 versus CD8 sorting errors were corrected by removing sequences found in both subsets at a frequency ratio below 5:1. CDR3 nucleotide sequences shared by donor and recipient were removed because the origin of these sequences could not be assigned. To be classed as alloreactive, a clone needed at least 2-fold expansion over unstimulated cells and a minimum CFSE-low frequency of 0.002% (template counts) or 0.001% (read counts). Mappable clones were those detected in sequenced pre-transplant spleen, lymph node, or MLR CFSE-low populations of the donor or recipient. The cumulative frequency of alloreactive clones was calculated as a percentage of all sequences, weighted by copy number. TCRdb took this table from immuneACCESS and kept in-frame rearrangements with V and J called. Such tables lack part of the clones; where checked against another copy, unresolved V genes explain under half of the gap, and the rest is unexplained. V, J and clone size are those of that table, while D and trimming were read from the DNA. The sample contains about 88,000 clones, approximately 89% of them found a single time. The ten largest account for 0.35% of the sample.

The sample's time point label, in plain terms: cells obtained before transplantation from donor or recipient. CD3+CD4+ and CD3+CD8+ populations were FACS-sorted from unstimulated pre-transplant donor and recipient cells taken from spleen or lymph nodes. The CDR3 has 13 amino acids, counting the end cysteine and phenylalanine. Only the CDR3 portion is preserved as DNA: 39 bases, with reading frame beginning at the first base. From the germline V gene (reference sequence), CDR1 is MNHEY and CDR2 is SMNVEV. V is cut back by 7 bases and J by 5 bases, with 8 bases in the junction unmatched. This chain joins TRBV27 to TRBJ2-7, with 7 central nucleotides matching TRBD1. This sequence originates from a human donor who was the organ donor for an intestinal transplant. This material consisted of unstimulated CD4+ T cells sorted from spleen or lymph node cells, taken before transplant. The CDR3 protein sequence reads: CASTTGREDEQYF. The DNA sequence follows: TGTGCCAGCACGACAGGGAGAGAGGACGAGCAGTACTTC.